This TCR beta chain was retrieved from a study of blood T cells in healthy people across ages (dated by TCRdb to about 2015). Background for the entire study: Template switching captured roughly one uniquely barcoded TCR beta cDNA molecule per two T cells in model experiments. For two donors (one aged 18 to 30 and one aged 80 or older), the study analyzed two additional independent replicas of 1 million unique cDNA reads from the same blood draw. To avoid experimental bias, donors of different ages were spread randomly across the sequencing lanes. Four age groups were formed from the donors: young (average roughly 16 years), middle-aged (around 40), aged (roughly 58) and long-lived (roughly 88). To track age-related changes in TCR beta repertoire diversity, the study relied on deep sequencing normalized with unique cDNA molecular identifiers. Results and caveats for the whole study, not just this receptor: The percentage of naive T cells measured by flow cytometry correlated strongly with observed TCR beta diversity. Compared with the aged group, the long-lived group had more naive CD4+ T cells, fewer expanded clones and increased TCR diversity, suggesting age selection. As age increased, observed TCR beta diversity per million T cells dropped in a roughly linear way, and a significant reduction was already evident by age 40. Bulk unsorted PBMC profiling prevented conclusive comparison of naive and antigen-experienced compartments. Estimates of total diversity from one million sequenced T cells were regarded as lower bounds and underestimates. The CMV infection status of donors was not known, potentially confounding age-related changes in expanded clonotypes.

Receptor libraries were prepared by 5' RACE. TCRdb records Illumina HiSeq 2500 as the sequencer. A second PCR of about 7 to 12 cycles was performed with a sample-barcoded 5' primer and a J-beta primer mix. A template-switch 5' adaptor carrying 12 random nucleotides introduced a unique molecular identifier onto each TCR beta cDNA molecule. Each sample yielded at least 2.5 million CDR3-containing paired-end reads. First-strand cDNA was synthesized from all RNA with the Mint cDNA synthesis kit, primed by a TRBC-specific oligonucleotide. All cDNA was treated with uracil-DNA glycosylase and then went through a first 18-cycle PCR with the universal primers M1SS and BC2_uni_R. Per the authors' processing: Each sample was normalized by randomly selecting 1 million high-quality reads, each carrying a distinct molecular identifier. Instead of being binned into consensus sequences, reads that shared molecular identifiers were thrown out. MiTCR, set to a Q25 quality threshold and the strictest error-elimination algorithm, was used for CDR3 identification, clonotype clustering and error correction. A nonparametric unseen species model using Euler transformation provided a lower-bound estimate of total TCR beta diversity. The public reads were reprocessed in TCRdb via fastp at Q25 and MiXCR, keeping in-frame beta chains. A single entry per CDR3 protein holds the most common genes and DNA from its merged rows. The V and J calls shown here were made by TCRdb, not taken from the authors' results. A total of fewer than 750,000 distinct CDR3 sequences appear in this sample, over 40% of them only once. The ten largest clones add up to approximately 13% of the sample.

Systemically healthy Caucasian individuals from Russia, 39 in total and aged roughly 6 to 100 years, were included as donors. Around 9.9 milliliters of peripheral blood were collected from each donor into EDTA-treated Vacutainer tubes. PBMCs were isolated by Ficoll-Paque density-gradient centrifugation, with at least 7 million obtained per sample. Total RNA was extracted from PBMCs with Trizol reagent, with at least 6 micrograms obtained per sample. Naive CD45RAhigh/CD27high T cell percentages were measured by flow cytometry on a PBMC aliquot from every donor. A note on this clonotype: The clone's antigen remains unknown. No much larger clone exists at a distance of one base, and base qualities are not known.

For this chain, trimming is 6 bases at the V end and 6 bases at the J end, and the number of junction bases without a gene match is 17. Based on the germline V gene (reference sequence), the CDR1 and CDR2 sequences are DFQATT and SNEGSKA. There are 16 amino acids in the CDR3, from cysteine to phenylalanine inclusive. Only the CDR3 portion is preserved as DNA: 48 bases, with reading frame beginning at the first base. The V gene is TRBV20-1 and the J gene is TRBJ2-3, and 8 junctional nucleotides match TRBD1. The sequence was obtained from a woman of 80 years or more in good health. The specimen was blood. The CDR3 is CSALDPGQGESDTQYF. The nucleotide sequence is given as TGCAGTGCCCTGGATCCCGGACAGGGAGAATCGGATACGCAGTATTTT.